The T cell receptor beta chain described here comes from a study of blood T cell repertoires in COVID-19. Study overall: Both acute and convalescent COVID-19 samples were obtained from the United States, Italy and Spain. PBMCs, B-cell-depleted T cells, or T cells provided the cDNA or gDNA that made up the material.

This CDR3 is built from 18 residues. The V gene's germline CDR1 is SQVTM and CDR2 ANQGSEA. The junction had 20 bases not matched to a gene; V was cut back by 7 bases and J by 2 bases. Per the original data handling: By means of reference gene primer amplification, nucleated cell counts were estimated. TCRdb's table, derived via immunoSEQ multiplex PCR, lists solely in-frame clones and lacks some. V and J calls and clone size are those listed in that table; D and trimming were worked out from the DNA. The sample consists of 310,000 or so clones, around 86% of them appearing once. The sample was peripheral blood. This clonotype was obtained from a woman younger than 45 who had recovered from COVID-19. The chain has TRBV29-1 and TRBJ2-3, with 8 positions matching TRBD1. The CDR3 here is CSADPRGLVGTVTDTQYF. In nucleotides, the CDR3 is TGCAGCGCCGACCCCAGGGGGCTAGTCGGTACCGTCACAGATACGCAGTATTTT.